Below, one T cell receptor beta chain is given with its context. Its target is not known. The sample originates from a study of persistence of HIV-infected CD4 T cells. Study conclusions and caveats: Rare CMV-responding cells carrying HIV-1 proviruses were not analyzed separately for TCR.

Nonspecific anti-CD3/anti-CD28 bead stimulation represents the broad CD4+ T cell repertoire. Responding CD4+ T cells were sorted by upregulation of both CD40 ligand and CD69. PBMCs were depleted of CD8+ T cells before stimulation. The libraries were made with immunoSEQ version 4 in survey mode. Sequencing was performed with immunoSEQ multiplex PCR; in TCRdb, only in-frame clones are kept and a portion is missing. The sample contains 40,000 to 55,000 clones, 90% of which appear only once. The germline gives CDR1 SGHDN, CDR2 FVKESK. CDR3 length: 14 residues. The V gene lost 1 base and the J gene lost 0 bases, with 7 bases spanning the gap.

The gene calls are TRBV14 and TRBJ2-7; no clear D gene. This TCR was recovered from an adult woman with HIV who was CMV-seropositive. Specimen: CD4+ T cells sorted from PBMCs after roughly 18-hour stimulation, collected from a patient who received antiretroviral therapy. DNA of the CDR3: TGTGCCAGCAGCCAAGTTGGGCTCTCCTACGAGCAGTACTTC. This translates into CASSQVGLSYEQYF.